This T cell receptor (beta chain) was sequenced for a study of T cells in women clearing cervical HPV infection. Whole-study findings and limits: CIN3+ cases had significantly higher TCR richness than controls; evenness did not differ.

The method was immunoSEQ multiplex PCR; TCRdb's version includes in-frame clones alone and lacks a portion of them. This sample contains tens of thousands of clones. The CDR3 loop spans 15 amino acids. CDR1 is LNHDA, CDR2 SQIVND, per germline (reference sequence). V was cut by 0 bases and J by 6 bases, with 11 bases left in between. As concerns this clone: Its matching antigen is unknown. The missing CDR3 end, 3 residues past where the read stops, is filled in from the germline J gene.

Sequenced material: blood buffy coat. V gene TRBV19 combines with J gene TRBJ1-4; a possible D gene is TRBD1 (6 bases). The TCR originated in a woman between 18 and 69 years old with a cervical HPV16 infection that either progressed to CIN3+ or cleared (not recorded which). The sequenced CDR3 bases are TGTGCCAGTAGTATAGATCCGGAGGGGGATGAAAAA. Its protein is CASSIDPEGDEK. The CDR3 reads in full as CASSIDPEGDEKLFF.